The source of this T cell receptor (beta chain) is a study of chemoradiotherapy in HPV16-positive cancers (dated by TCRdb to between 2021 and 2022). For the study in its entirety: Candidate HPV-specific T-cell clones and common TCR motifs were defined by functional T-cell assays performed on cells from a couple of HPV16-positive patients. Whether T-cell immunity against the HPV oncoproteins E6 and E7 changes during chemoradiotherapy and whether survival is affected by this immunity were examined in the study. The candidate HPV-specific TCRs and motifs were subsequently tracked in TCR repertoires obtained from approximately 86 patients with HPV-related cancers.

Looking up the germline V gene yields CDR1 SGHTA and CDR2 FQGNSA. From the cysteine up to the phenylalanine, the CDR3 has a length of 17 residues. Just CDR3 DNA is preserved here, 51 bases in frame from base 1. V is clipped by 0 bases and J by 5 bases, and the sequence between their germline boundaries is 19 bases long. The investigation overall reported the following: The functional definition of HPV-specific T cells came from only a couple of HPV16-positive patients, and the survival association was reported for HPV16-positive patients. Among HPV16-positive patients, expansion of HPV-responsive T cells during chemoradiotherapy was associated with better recurrence-free survival. Expansion of candidate HPV-specific clones and E7-related TCR motifs was observed in the tumor microenvironment during treatment, whereas no such expansion was observed for non-HPV-specific T cells.

Because repertoires were sampled repeatedly during chemoradiotherapy, clonal expansion in the tumor microenvironment could be followed. The library relied on the immunoSEQ multiplex PCR assay. TCRdb's version of the immuneACCESS table is confined to in-frame rearrangements and falls short of the full clone set. An unresolved V gene accounts for under half of the shortfall where checked; the remainder is of unknown origin. This sample holds 25,000 to 35,000 clones; approximately 91% were observed only once. The ten most abundant clones make up 20% to 25% of the sample. Comments on this clone: No antigen is known for it. Base qualities are not provided; no much larger clone lies one nucleotide away.

The material was blood, obtained from a patient who underwent chemoradiotherapy. The V and J segments used are TRBV7-2 and TRBJ2-5, and possibly TRBD2, on 6 matching bases. This TCR was recovered from a human donor with HPV-associated anogenital cancer. The nucleotide sequence reads as follows: TGTGCCAGCAGCTTAGCGAGTACCCGGGGGACTGTGGAGACCCAGTACTTC. Translated, this is CASSLASTRGTVETQYF. With the portions outside the CDR3 filled from the reference TRBV7-2 and TRBJ2-5 genes, the complete variable region becomes GAGVSQSPSNKVTEKGKDVELRCDPISGHTALYWYRQSLGQGLEFLIYFQGNSAPDKSGLPSDRFSAERTGGSVSTLTIQRTQQEDSAVYLCASSLASTRGTVETQYFGPGTRLLVL.